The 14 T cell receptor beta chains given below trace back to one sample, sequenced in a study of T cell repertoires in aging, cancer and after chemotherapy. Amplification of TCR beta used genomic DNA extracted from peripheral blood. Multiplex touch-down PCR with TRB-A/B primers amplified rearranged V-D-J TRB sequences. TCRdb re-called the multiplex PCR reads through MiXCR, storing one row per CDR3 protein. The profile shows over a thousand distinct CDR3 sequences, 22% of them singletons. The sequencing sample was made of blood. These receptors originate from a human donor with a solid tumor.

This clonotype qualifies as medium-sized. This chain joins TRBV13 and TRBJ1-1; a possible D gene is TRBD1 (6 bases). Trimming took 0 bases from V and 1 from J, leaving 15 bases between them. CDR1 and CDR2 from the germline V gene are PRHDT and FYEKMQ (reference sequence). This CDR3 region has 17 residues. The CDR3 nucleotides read TGTGCCAGCAGCTTAGGCCCCTACGGGGGGCCGAACACTGAAGCTTTCTTT. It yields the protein CASSLGPYGGPNTEAFF.

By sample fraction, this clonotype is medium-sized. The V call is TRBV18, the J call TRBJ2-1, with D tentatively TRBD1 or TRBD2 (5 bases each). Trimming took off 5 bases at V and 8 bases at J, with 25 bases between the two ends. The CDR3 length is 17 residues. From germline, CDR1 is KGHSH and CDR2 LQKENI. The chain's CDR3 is CASSTDSGTVLFDEQFF. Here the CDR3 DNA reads TGTGCCAGCTCAACTGATTCCGGGACCGTCTTATTCGATGAGCAGTTCTTC.

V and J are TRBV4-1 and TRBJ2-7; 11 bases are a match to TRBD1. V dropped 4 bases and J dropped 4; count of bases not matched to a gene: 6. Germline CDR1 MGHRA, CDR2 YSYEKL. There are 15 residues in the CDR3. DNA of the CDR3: TGCGCCAGCAGCCCCGGACAGGGGGCAGCTTACGAGCAGTACTTC. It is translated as CASSPGQGAAYEQYF.

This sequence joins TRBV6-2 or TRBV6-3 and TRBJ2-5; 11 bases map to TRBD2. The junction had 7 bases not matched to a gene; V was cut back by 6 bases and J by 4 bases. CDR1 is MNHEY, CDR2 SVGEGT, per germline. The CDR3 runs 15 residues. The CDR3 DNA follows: TGTGCCAGCAGGTGGACTAGCGGGTTTAGAGAGACCCAGTACTTC. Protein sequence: CASRWTSGFRETQYF.

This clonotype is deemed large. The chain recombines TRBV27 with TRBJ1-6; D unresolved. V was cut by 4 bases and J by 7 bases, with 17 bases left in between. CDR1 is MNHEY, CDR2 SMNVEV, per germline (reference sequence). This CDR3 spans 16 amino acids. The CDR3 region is CASSSHGGAGNSPLHF. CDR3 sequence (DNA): TGTGCCAGCAGTTCCCACGGAGGAGCGGGAAATTCACCCCTCCACTTT.

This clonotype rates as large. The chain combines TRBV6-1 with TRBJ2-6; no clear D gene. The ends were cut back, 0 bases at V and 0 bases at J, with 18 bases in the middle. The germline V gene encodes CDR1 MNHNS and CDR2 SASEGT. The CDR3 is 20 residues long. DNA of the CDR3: TGTGCCAGCAGTGAAGCTGGCAGGAACCAATATCTCTCTGGGGCCAACGTCCTGACTTTC. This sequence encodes CASSEAGRNQYLSGANVLTF.

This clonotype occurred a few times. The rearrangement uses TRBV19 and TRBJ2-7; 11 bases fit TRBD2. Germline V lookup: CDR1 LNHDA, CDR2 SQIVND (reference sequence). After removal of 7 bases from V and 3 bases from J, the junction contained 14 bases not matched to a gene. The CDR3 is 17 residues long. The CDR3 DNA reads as TGTGCCAGTATTGAGCGTCCCCAGACTAGCGGGATCTACGAGCAGTACTTC. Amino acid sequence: CASIERPQTSGIYEQYF.

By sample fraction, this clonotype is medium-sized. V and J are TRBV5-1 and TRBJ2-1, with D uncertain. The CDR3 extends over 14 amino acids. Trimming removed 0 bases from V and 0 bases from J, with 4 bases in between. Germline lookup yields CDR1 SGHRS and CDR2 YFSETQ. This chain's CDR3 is CASSLESSYNEQFF. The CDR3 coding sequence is TGCGCCAGCAGCTTGGAAAGCTCCTACAATGAGCAGTTCTTC.

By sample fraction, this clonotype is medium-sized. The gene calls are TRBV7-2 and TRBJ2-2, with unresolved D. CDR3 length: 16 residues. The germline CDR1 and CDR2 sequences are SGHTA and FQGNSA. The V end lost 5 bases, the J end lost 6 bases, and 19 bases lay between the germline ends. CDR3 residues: CASSPRSGPLSGELFF. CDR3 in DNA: TGTGCCAGCAGCCCTCGATCAGGACCCCTCTCCGGGGAGCTGTTTTTT.

CDR3 sequence (DNA): TGTGCCAGCAGTGCCGGGACAGGGGCCCGCACAGATACGCAGTATTTT. Encoded protein: CASSAGTGARTDTQYF. This chain joins TRBV18 and TRBJ2-3, with TRBD1 matching over 10 bases. V trimming: 8 bases; J trimming: 1 base; junction bases outside the gene matches: 9. The CDR3 extends over 16 amino acids. Germline CDR1 and CDR2: KGHSH and LQKENI.

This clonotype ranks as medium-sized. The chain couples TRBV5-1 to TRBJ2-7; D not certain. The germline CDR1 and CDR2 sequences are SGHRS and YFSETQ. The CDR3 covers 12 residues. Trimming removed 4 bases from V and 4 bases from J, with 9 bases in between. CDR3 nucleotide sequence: TGCGCCAGCAGCACAATAGGGTACGAGCAGTACTTC. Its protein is CASSTIGYEQYF.

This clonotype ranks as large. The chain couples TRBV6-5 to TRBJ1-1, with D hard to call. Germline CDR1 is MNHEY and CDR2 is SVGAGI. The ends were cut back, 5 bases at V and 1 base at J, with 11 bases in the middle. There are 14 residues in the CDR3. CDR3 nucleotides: TGTGCCAGCAGTCCCGACTACTGGAACACTGAAGCTTTCTTT. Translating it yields CASSPDYWNTEAFF.

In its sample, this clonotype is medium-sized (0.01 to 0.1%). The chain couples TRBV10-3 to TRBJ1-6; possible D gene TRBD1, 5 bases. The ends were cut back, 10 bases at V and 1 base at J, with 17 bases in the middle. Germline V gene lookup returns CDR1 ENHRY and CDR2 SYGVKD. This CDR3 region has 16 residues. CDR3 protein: CATDPGGESYNSPLHF. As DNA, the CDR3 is TGTGCCACCGACCCCGGGGGGGAATCCTATAATTCACCCCTCCACTTT.

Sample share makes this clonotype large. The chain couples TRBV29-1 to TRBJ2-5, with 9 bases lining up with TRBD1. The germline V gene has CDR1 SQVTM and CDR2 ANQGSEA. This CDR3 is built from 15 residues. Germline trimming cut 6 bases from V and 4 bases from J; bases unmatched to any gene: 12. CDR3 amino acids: CSVAYRGPEVETQYF. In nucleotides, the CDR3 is TGCAGCGTCGCTTACAGGGGGCCCGAGGTAGAGACCCAGTACTTC. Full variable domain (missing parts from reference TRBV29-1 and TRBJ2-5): SAVISQKPSRDICQRGTSLTIQCQVDSQVTMMFWYRQQPGQSLTLIATANQGSEATYESGFVIDKFPISRPNLTFSTLTVSNMSPEDSSIYLCSVAYRGPEVETQYFGPGTRLLVL.